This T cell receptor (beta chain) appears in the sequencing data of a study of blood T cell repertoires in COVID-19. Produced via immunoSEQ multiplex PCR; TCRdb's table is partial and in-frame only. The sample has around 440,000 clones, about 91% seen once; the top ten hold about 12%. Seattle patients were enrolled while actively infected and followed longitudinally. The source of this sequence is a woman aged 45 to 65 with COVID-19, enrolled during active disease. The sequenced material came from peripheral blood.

The CDR3 sequence: CASSRANYGYTF. Here the CDR3 DNA reads TGTGCCAGCAGCAGGGCCAACTATGGCTACACCTTC. The V gene is TRBV2, the J gene TRBJ1-2, with TRBD1 as a possible D gene (5 bases). Germline lookup yields CDR1 SNHLY and CDR2 FYNNEI. Between the trimmed V and J ends, which lost 6 bases and 2 bases, there was a span of 7 bases. The CDR3 runs to 12 residues.